This T cell receptor beta chain was captured by sequencing in a study of T cell repertoires in cytomegalovirus infection. Study-level results: HLA-C-restricted CMV-specific TCR beta clonotypes prevailed in the ex vivo response.

TCRdb analysed the reads with MiXCR anew, one entry per CDR3 protein. Of about 700,000 distinct CDR3 sequences listed, around a third were seen once; the top ten hold approximately 18%. The CDR3 covers 14 residues. The germline V gene has CDR1 SGHTA and CDR2 FQGNSA. V lost 2 bases to trimming and J lost 0 bases, with 7 bases between them. In this sample, this clonotype turned up many times. As yet, its antigen is unknown. The sequence was collected from a human donor in good health (CMV status not recorded). Some clones in this sample may be carry-over from other donors' samples. Material: cultured PBMCs, obtained from culture after CMV antigen stimulation. The chain has TRBV7-2 and TRBJ1-1; TRBD1 is a possible D gene (5 bases). Here the CDR3 DNA reads TGTGCCAGCAGCTTAAGACAGATGAACACTGAAGCTTTCTTT. This translates into CASSLRQMNTEAFF.